This T cell receptor (beta chain) was sequenced in a study of early T cells in non-severe SARS-CoV-2 infection. About the research overall: With bulk RNA from unsorted whole blood as input, sequencing yielded unpaired chains.

The CDR3 has 15 residues. Germline V CDR1 and CDR2: MNHNS, SASEGT. The V gene lost 5 bases and the J gene lost 4 bases, with 18 bases spanning the gap. Individual cDNA molecules carried attached unique molecular identifiers. TCRdb reprocessed the 5' RACE reads with MiXCR, giving one entry per CDR3 protein. The table lists some 45,000 distinct CDR3 sequences, about 4% of them singletons. This clonotype occurred a few times. What it binds is unknown. The study's findings and limits: Comparison of clonotypes with VDJdb favored anti-spike CD8 responses while missing private and CD4 specificities.

This chain connects TRBV6-1 to TRBJ2-7, with a tentative D call TRBD2 (5 bases). Material for sequencing was whole blood. This clonotype originated in an adult who was a healthcare worker with PCR-confirmed SARS-CoV-2 infection or an uninfected control (not recorded which). The CDR3 is CASSFLSGTAYEQYF. DNA of the CDR3: TGTGCCAGCAGTTTTCTGAGCGGTACCGCATACGAGCAGTACTTC.